The clone carrying this TCR beta chain showed up just once. Antigen: not known. TCRdb keeps only in-frame clones here, not all; method: immunoSEQ multiplex PCR. The sample shows fewer than 200,000 clones, around 96% of them seen only once. This sample is drawn from a study of cytomegalovirus exposure and HLA in healthy donors. Broader study findings: Using the classifier, cytomegalovirus status was reportedly diagnosed with high specificity and sensitivity.

The donors were part of the validation cohort of 120 or so subjects. That cohort was separate from the first cohort, which comprised 550 to 750 subjects. Germline lookup yields CDR1 SNHLY and CDR2 FYNNEI. The trim removed 5 bases at V and 3 bases at J, leaving 6 bases unmatched. The CDR3 length is 15 residues. V is TRBV2 and J is TRBJ1-3; 8 bases line up with TRBD1. The sample consisted of PBMCs. This sequence was found in a woman under 30 in good health and CMV-seronegative. The CDR3 reads CASSTDRGYGNTIYF. Here the CDR3 DNA reads TGTGCCAGCAGTACCGACAGGGGATATGGAAACACCATATATTTT.